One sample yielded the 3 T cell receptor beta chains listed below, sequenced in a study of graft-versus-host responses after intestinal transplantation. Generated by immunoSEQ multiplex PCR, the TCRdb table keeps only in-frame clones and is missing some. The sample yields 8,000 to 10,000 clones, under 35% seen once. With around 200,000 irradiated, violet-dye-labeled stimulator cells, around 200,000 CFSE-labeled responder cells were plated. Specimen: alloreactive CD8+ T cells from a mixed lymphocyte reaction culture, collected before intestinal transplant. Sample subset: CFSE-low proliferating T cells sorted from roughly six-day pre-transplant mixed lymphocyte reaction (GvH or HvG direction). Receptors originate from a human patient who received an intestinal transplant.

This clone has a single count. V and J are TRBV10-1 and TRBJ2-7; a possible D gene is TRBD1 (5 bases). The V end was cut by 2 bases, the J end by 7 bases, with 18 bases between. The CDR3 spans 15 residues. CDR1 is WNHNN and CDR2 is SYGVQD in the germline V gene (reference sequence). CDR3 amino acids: CASSEVVGPSWEQYF. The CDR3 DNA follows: TGCGCCAGCAGTGAGGTGGTGGGGCCCTCCTGGGAGCAGTACTTC.

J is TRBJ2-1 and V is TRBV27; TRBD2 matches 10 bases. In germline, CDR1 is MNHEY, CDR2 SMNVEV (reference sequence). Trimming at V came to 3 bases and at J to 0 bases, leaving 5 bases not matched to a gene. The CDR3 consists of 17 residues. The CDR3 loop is CASSFLAGVSSYNEQFF. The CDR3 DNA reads TGTGCCAGCAGTTTTCTAGCGGGGGTTAGCTCCTACAATGAGCAGTTCTTC.

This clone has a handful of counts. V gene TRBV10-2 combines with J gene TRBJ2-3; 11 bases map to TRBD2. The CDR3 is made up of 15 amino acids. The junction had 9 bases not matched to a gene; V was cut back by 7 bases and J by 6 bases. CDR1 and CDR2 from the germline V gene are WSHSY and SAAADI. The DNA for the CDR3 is TGCGCCAGCAACACCGGGACTAGCGGCTACGATACGCAGTATTTT. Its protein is CASNTGTSGYDTQYF.